This TCR beta chain derives from a study of spatial heterogeneity in lung cancer. V shed 3 bases and J shed 3 bases, with 14 bases lying between them. This CDR3 is built from 15 residues. Germline CDR1 MGHRA, CDR2 YSYEKL. There are many counts of this clonotype. Its target is not known. TCRdb reanalysed the 5' RACE reads using MiXCR and keeps one entry per CDR3 protein. Counted here are about 15,000 distinct CDR3 sequences, under 8% occurring once; the ten biggest clones make up 7.5% to 9.5%. Study results and caveats: It was found that expanded intratumoral alpha and beta TCR counts tracked tumor mutation counts.

As to time point: sample taken at primary tumor resection. The donors comprised about 69 untreated early-stage non-small cell lung cancer patients. This TCR derives from a male donor with early-stage non-small cell lung cancer. V gene TRBV4-1 combines with J gene TRBJ1-1; a weak D match, TRBD1 (6 bases). The sequenced sample was lung tumor tissue, obtained at surgery. The CDR3 nucleotides are TGCGCCAGCAGCCAGTATATATCAGGGGACACTGAAGCTTTCTTT. Protein sequence: CASSQYISGDTEAFF.